This T cell receptor beta chain was identified during a study of T cell changes during pregnancy in multiple sclerosis. Generated by immunoSEQ multiplex PCR, the TCRdb table keeps only in-frame clones and is missing some. Of around 32,000 clones in the sample, about 87% are singletons; the top ten hold about 7.7%. The CDR3 runs 16 residues. The V segment lost 4 bases and the J segment 0 bases; nucleotides outside the gene matches: 4. CDR1 is SEHNR and CDR2 is FQNEAQ in the germline V gene (reference sequence). This TCR was recovered from a female donor with multiple sclerosis, enrolled in a pregnancy study. The specimen comprised CD8+ T cells from peripheral blood mononuclear cells, sampled before pregnancy. V and J are TRBV7-9 and TRBJ2-5, with 11 bases that match TRBD2. The CDR3 protein is CASSSTSGANQETQYF. CDR3 nucleotide sequence: TGTGCCAGCAGCTCGACTAGCGGGGCAAACCAAGAGACCCAGTACTTC.